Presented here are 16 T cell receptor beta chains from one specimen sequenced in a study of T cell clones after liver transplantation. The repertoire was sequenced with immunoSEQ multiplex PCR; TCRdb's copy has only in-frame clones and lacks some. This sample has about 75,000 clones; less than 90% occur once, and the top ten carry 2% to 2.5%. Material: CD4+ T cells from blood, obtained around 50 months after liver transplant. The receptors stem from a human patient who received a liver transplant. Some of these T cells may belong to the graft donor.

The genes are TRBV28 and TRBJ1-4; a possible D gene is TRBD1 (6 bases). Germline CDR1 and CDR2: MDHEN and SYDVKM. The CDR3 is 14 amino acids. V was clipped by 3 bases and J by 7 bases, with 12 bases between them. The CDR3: CASSFRGLGEKLFF. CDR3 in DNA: TGTGCCAGCAGTTTCAGGGGTCTGGGTGAAAAACTGTTTTTT.

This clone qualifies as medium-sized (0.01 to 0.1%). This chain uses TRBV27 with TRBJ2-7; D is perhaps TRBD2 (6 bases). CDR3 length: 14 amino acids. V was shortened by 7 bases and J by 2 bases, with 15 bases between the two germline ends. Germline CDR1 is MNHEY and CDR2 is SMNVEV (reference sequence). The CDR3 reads CASTRGDSTYEQYF. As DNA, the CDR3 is TGTGCCAGCACCCGCGGGGACTCCACCTACGAGCAGTACTTC.

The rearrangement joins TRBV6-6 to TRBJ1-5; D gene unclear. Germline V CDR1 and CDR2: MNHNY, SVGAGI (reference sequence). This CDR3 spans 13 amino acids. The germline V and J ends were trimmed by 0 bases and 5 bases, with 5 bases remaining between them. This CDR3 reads CASSYSTDQPQHF. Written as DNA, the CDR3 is TGTGCCAGCAGTTACTCAACTGATCAGCCCCAGCATTTT.

CDR3 in DNA: TGTGCCAGCAGGGAACGGGGGCAGACATCGCAGGAGCAGTACTTC. Encoded protein: CASRERGQTSQEQYF. The chain couples TRBV27 to TRBJ2-7, with D possibly being TRBD1 or TRBD2 (6 bases each). CDR1 and CDR2 from the germline V gene are MNHEY and SMNVEV (reference sequence). The V end lost 6 bases, the J end lost 7 bases, and 22 bases lay between the germline ends. This CDR3 contains 15 residues.

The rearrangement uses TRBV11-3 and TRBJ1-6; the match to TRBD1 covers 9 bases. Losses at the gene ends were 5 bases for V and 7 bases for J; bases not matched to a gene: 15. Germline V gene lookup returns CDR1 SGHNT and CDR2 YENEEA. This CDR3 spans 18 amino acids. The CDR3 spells CASSPRYFRDRANSPLHF. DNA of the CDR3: TGTGCCAGCAGCCCCCGATACTTCAGGGACAGGGCGAATTCACCCCTCCACTTT.

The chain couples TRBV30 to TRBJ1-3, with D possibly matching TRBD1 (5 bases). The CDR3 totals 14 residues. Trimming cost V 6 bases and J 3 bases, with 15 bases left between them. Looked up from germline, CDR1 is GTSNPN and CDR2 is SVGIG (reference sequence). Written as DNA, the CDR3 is TGTGCCTGTCGTCGACAGAGAATTGGAAACACCATATATTTT. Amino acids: CACRRQRIGNTIYF.

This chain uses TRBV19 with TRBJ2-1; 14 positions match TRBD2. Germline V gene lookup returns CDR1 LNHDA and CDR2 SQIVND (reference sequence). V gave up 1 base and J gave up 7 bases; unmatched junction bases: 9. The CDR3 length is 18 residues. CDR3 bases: TGTGCCAGTAGTATAGTGTCCTCCGGGACTAGCGGGAGAAATGAGCAGTTCTTC. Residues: CASSIVSSGTSGRNEQFF.

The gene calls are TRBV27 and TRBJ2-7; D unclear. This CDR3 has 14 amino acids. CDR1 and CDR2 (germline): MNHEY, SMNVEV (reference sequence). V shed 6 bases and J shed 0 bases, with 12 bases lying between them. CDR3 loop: CASSLSTHSYEQYF. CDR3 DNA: TGTGCCAGCAGCCTCTCTACCCACTCCTACGAGCAGTACTTC.

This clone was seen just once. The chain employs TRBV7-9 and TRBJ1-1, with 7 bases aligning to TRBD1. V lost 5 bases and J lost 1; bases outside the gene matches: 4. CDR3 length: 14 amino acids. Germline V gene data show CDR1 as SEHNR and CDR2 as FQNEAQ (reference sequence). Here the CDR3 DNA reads TGTGCCAGCAGCAAGGGGGCTCAGAACACTGAAGCTTTCTTT. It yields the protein CASSKGAQNTEAFF.

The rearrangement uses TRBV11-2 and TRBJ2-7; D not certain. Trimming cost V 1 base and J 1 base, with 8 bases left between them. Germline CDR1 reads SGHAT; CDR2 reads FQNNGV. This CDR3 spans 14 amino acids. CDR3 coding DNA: TGTGCCAGCAGCTTAGGTCGGCGATCCTACGAGCAGTACTTC. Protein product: CASSLGRRSYEQYF.

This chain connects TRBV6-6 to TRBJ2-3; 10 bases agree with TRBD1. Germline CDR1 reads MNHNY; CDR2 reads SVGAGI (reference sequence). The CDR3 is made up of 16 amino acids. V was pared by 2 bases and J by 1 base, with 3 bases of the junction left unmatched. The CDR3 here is CASSYAGTGGTDTQYF. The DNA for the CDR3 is TGTGCCAGCAGTTACGCCGGGACAGGGGGCACAGATACGCAGTATTTT.

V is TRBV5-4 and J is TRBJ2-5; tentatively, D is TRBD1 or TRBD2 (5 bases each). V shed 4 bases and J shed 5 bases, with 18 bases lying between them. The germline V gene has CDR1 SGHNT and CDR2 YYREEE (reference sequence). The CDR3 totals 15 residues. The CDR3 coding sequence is TGTGCCAGCAGCCTGGGGACGGGTTCATGGGAGACCCAGTACTTC. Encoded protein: CASSLGTGSWETQYF.

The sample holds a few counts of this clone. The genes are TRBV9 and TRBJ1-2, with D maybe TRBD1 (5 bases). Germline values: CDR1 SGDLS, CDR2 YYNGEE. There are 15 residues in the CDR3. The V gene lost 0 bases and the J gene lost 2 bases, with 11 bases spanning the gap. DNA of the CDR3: TGTGCCAGCAGCGTAGGGAGGGGCTGGAACTATGGCTACACCTTC. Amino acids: CASSVGRGWNYGYTF.

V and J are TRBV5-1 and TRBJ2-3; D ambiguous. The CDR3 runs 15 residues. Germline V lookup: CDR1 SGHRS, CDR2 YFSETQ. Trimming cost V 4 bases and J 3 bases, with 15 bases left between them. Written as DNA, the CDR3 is TGCGCCAGCAGCCCCTCAGGCCCCGGAACAGATACGCAGTATTTT. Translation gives CASSPSGPGTDTQYF.

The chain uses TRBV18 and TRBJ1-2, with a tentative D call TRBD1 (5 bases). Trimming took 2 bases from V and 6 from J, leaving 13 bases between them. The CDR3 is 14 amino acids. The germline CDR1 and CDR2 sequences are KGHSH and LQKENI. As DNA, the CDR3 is TGTGCCAGCTCACCAGGAGCAGGGACGGATGGCTACACCTTC. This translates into CASSPGAGTDGYTF.

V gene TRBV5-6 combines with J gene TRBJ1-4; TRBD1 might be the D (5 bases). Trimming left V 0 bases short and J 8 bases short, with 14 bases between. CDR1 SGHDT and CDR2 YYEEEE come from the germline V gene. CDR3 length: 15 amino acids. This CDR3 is CASSLAAGHGEKLFF. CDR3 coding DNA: TGTGCCAGCAGCTTGGCGGCAGGGCACGGCGAAAAACTGTTTTTT. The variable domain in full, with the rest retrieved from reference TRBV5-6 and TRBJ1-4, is DAGVTQSPTHLIKTRGQQVTLRCSPKSGHDTVSWYQQALGQGPQFIFQYYEEEERQRGNFPDRFSGHQFPNYSSELNVNALLLGDSALYLCASSLAAGHGEKLFFGSGTQLSVL.